The text below deals with one TCR beta chain. This sample was taken from a study of T cells in Graves' hyperthyroidism and ophthalmopathy. Researchers amplified the TCR beta CDR3 regions from RNA transcripts. The HTBI primer set was used in a first-round RT-PCR of the TCR CDR3. TCRdb redid the calling of the multiplex PCR reads with MiXCR, one entry per CDR3 protein. The sample carries about 720,000 distinct CDR3 sequences, 16% recorded once. The CDR3 length is 14 residues. V shed 0 bases and J shed 0 bases, with 3 bases lying between them. Germline CDR1 and CDR2: SGHVS and FQNEAQ. Sequencing was carried out using blood. The receptor comes from a man in his late teens or twenties with Graves' hyperthyroidism. This sequence joins TRBV7-8 and TRBJ2-4; D remains unclear. CDR3 sequence (DNA): TGTGCCAGCAGCTTAGCGGTAGCCAAAAACATTCAGTACTTC. Protein product: CASSLAVAKNIQYF. The whole variable domain, remainder taken from reference TRBV7-8 and TRBJ2-4, is GAGVSQSPRYKVAKRGQDVALRCDPISGHVSLFWYQQALGQGPEFLTYFQNEAQLDKSGLPSDRFFAERPEGSVSTLKIQRTQQEDSAVYLCASSLAVAKNIQYFGAGTRLSVL.